A single sample gave rise to the 14 T cell receptor beta chains below, sequenced in a study of shared clonotypes between healthy human individuals. Using immunoSEQ multiplex PCR, the repertoire was profiled, and TCRdb retains in-frame clones only, with some absent. This sample yields around 1.9 million clones, of which around 93% are seen a single time; more than 1.5% belongs to the top ten. Naive CD8 cells lacked CD45RO, underwent positive selection for CCR7 and left out terminally differentiated effector memory CD45RA+ cells. The sequencing input was naive CD8+ T cells from PBMCs. Receptor source: a man between 18 and 29 years old in good health. Some clones in this sample may be carry-over from other donors' samples.

This clone appeared a single time. The chain uses TRBV28 and TRBJ2-4; TRBD1 matches 7 bases. The ends lost 6 bases at V and 7 bases at J; junction bases unmatched: 9. From germline, CDR1 is MDHEN and CDR2 SYDVKM. CDR3 size: 14 residues. This CDR3 reads CASRQTGSGNIQYF. For the CDR3, the DNA is TGTGCCAGCAGACAGACAGGGAGCGGTAACATTCAGTACTTC.

Written as DNA, the CDR3 is TGTGCCAGTAGTCCCCGGACTAGCATGAATACAGATACGCAGTATTTT. Translation: CASSPRTSMNTDTQYF. The chain links TRBV19 to TRBJ2-3, with 8 bases aligning to TRBD2. The germline V gene encodes CDR1 LNHDA and CDR2 SQIVND (reference sequence). The junction had 10 bases not matched to a gene; V was cut back by 5 bases and J by 3 bases. This CDR3 has 16 residues. Variable domain in full (rest from reference TRBV19 and TRBJ2-3): DGGITQSPKYLFRKEGQNVTLSCEQNLNHDAMYWYRQDPGQGLRLIYYSQIVNDFQKGDIAEGYSVSREKKESFPLTVTSAQKNPTAFYLCASSPRTSMNTDTQYFGPGTRLTVL.

The V and J genes are TRBV30 and TRBJ1-1, with D possibly being TRBD1 (6 bases). The CDR3 loop spans 19 amino acids. Germline loops: CDR1 GTSNPN, CDR2 SVGIG (reference sequence). Trimming pared 2 bases from V and 7 bases from J, leaving 32 bases between. In nucleotides, the CDR3 is TGTGCCTGGAGTCCACCCCCCCCCGGGGCCGGGGGCGAAAGGGGTGAAGCTTTCTTT. Translating it yields CAWSPPPPGAGGERGEAFF.

The chain links TRBV6-6 to TRBJ2-5; D may be TRBD2 (6 bases). CDR1 and CDR2 (germline): MNHNY, SVGAGI (reference sequence). The CDR3 has 16 amino acids. Trimming pared 2 bases from V and 5 bases from J, leaving 18 bases between. DNA of the CDR3: TGTGCCAGCAGTTACCGGACTTGGGGGAGCGGGGAGACCCAGTACTTC. Amino acids: CASSYRTWGSGETQYF.

The chain carries TRBV27 and TRBJ2-2; 8 bases map to TRBD1. The junction had 7 bases not matched to a gene; V was cut back by 3 bases and J by 7 bases. The CDR3 has 15 residues. Looked up from germline, CDR1 is MNHEY and CDR2 is SMNVEV (reference sequence). The DNA for the CDR3 is TGTGCCAGCAGTTTCTCCAGGGGGCCGGGCGGGGAGCTGTTTTTT. It is translated as CASSFSRGPGGELFF.

As to this clone: This sample also contains other DNA sequences that code for the same CDR3. The V and J genes are TRBV27 and TRBJ2-7; 9 positions match TRBD1. The CDR3 runs to 15 residues. V lost 2 bases and J lost 2; bases outside the gene matches: 4. Germline V gene sequence: CDR1 MNHEY, CDR2 SMNVEV (reference sequence). The CDR3 coding sequence is TGTGCCAGCAGTTTAACCGGGACAGGGACCTACGAGCAGTACTTC. The encoded protein is CASSLTGTGTYEQYF.

The chain carries TRBV15 and TRBJ2-2; a weak D match, TRBD2 (6 bases). The CDR3 runs 17 residues. CDR1 is LNHNV and CDR2 is YYDKDF in the germline V gene (reference sequence). The V and J ends lost 5 bases and 0 bases respectively, with 16 bases between them. Here the CDR3 reads CATSGGFGRTNTGELFF. In DNA, the CDR3 is TGTGCCACCAGCGGGGGGTTTGGTAGAACGAACACCGGGGAGCTGTTTTTT.

This chain links TRBV28 with TRBJ2-7, with 8 positions matching TRBD1. Germline CDR1 MDHEN, CDR2 SYDVKM. J gave up 5 bases and V 4 bases, and 7 bases lay outside the gene matches. CDR3 length: 14 residues. The CDR3 bases are TGTGCCAGCAGTTCCTCAGGGGGCCAGCACGAGCAGTACTTC. It is translated as CASSSSGGQHEQYF.

The V call is TRBV9, the J call TRBJ2-3, with D possibly matching TRBD2 (5 bases). The length of the CDR3 is 13 residues. V lost 3 bases, J lost 4 bases, and 9 bases lay in between. Germline V CDR1 and CDR2: SGDLS, YYNGEE. The CDR3 sequence: CASSANGADTQYF. The CDR3, as DNA: TGTGCCAGCAGCGCTAACGGGGCAGATACGCAGTATTTT.

The chain recombines TRBV5-1 with TRBJ2-2; D not resolved. The V gene lost 6 bases and the J gene lost 0 bases, with 12 bases spanning the gap. In germline, CDR1 is SGHRS, CDR2 YFSETQ. This CDR3 has 15 residues. The CDR3 sequence is CASTPLRTNTGELFF. The CDR3 bases are TGCGCCAGCACCCCTTTGCGTACGAACACCGGGGAGCTGTTTTTT.

V gene TRBV7-9 combines with J gene TRBJ2-3; D gene unclear. V gave up 7 bases and J gave up 6 bases, with 11 bases separating them. CDR1 is SEHNR and CDR2 is FQNEAQ in the germline V gene (reference sequence). This CDR3 spans 12 amino acids. The CDR3 region is CASTPPRDTQYF. The CDR3, as DNA: TGTGCCAGCACCCCGCCCCGGGATACGCAGTATTTT.

This clone was found a few times. The chain's CDR3 is CATSDGGASNQPQHF. The CDR3, as DNA: TGTGCCACCAGCGATGGGGGGGCAAGCAATCAGCCCCAGCATTTT. J is TRBJ1-5 and V is TRBV15, with D perhaps matching TRBD1 (6 bases). CDR3 length: 15 residues. The V end was cut by 5 bases, the J end by 1 base, with 12 bases between. Germline V gene data show CDR1 as LNHNV and CDR2 as YYDKDF (reference sequence).

The DNA for the CDR3 is TGCGCCAGCGGGGTAGGTGGGATAAACACTGAAGCTTTCTTT. Amino acid sequence: CASGVGGINTEAFF. The chain carries TRBV10-2 and TRBJ1-1; D not resolved. This CDR3 spans 14 amino acids. Deletions cut 8 bases from V and 2 bases from J, with 15 bases between. CDR1 is WSHSY and CDR2 is SAAADI in the germline V gene.

J is TRBJ2-7 and V is TRBV6-1; 11 bases line up with TRBD2. The CDR3 sequence is 14 residues long. Trimming at V came to 6 bases and at J to 7 bases, leaving 8 bases not matched to a gene. Germline lookup yields CDR1 MNHNS and CDR2 SASEGT. The CDR3 reads CASRSGTSGPEQYF. The CDR3 DNA sequence: TGTGCCAGCAGATCCGGGACTAGCGGTCCTGAGCAGTACTTC.